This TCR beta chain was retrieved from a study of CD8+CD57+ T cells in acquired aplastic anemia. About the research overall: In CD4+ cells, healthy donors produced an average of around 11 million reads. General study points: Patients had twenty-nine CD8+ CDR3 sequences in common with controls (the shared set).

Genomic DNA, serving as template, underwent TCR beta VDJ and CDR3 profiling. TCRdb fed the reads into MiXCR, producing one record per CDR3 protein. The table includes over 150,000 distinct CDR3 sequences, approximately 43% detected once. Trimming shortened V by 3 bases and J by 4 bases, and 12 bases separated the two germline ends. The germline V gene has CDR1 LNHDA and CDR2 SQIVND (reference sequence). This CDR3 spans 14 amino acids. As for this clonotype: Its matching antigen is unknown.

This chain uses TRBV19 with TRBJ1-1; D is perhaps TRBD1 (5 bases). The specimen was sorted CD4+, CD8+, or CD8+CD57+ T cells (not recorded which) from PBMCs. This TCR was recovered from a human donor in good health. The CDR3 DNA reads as TGTGCCAGTAGTATGGGGGTGCGGGGCACTGAAGCTTTCTTT. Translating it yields CASSMGVRGTEAFF.